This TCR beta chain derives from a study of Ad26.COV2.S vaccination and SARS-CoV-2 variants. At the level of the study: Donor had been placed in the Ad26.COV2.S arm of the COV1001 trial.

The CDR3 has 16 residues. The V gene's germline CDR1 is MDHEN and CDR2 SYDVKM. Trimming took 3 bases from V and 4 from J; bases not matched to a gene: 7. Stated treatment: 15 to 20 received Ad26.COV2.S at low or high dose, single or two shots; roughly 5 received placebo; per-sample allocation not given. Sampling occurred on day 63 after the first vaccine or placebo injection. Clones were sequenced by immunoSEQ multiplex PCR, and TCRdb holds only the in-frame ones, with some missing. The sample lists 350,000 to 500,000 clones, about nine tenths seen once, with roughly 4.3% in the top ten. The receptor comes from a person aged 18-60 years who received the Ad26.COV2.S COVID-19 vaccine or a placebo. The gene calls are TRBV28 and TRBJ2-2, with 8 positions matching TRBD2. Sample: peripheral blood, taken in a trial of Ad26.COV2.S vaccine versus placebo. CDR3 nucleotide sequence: TGTGCCAGCAGTTTGTCGGCGGGAGGAGGCACCGGGGAGCTGTTTTTT. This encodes CASSLSAGGGTGELFF.